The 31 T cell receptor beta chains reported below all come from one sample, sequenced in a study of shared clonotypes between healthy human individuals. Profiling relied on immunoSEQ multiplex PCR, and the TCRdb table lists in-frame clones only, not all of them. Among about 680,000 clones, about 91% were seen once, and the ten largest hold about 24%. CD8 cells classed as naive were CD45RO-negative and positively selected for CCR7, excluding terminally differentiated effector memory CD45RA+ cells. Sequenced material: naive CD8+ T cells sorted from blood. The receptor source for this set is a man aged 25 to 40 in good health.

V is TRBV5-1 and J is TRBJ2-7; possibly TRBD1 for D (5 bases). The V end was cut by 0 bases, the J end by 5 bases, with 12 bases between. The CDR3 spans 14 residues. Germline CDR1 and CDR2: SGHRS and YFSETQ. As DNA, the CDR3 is TGCGCCAGCAGCTTGGAACGGGTGACAGACGAGCAGTACTTC. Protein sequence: CASSLERVTDEQYF.

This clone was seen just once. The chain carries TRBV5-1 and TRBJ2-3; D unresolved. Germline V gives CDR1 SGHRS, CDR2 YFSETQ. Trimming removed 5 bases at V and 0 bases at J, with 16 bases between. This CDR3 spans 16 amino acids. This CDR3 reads CASRLTGLTSTDTQYF. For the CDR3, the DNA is TGCGCCAGCAGACTGACGGGTCTTACTAGCACAGATACGCAGTATTTT.

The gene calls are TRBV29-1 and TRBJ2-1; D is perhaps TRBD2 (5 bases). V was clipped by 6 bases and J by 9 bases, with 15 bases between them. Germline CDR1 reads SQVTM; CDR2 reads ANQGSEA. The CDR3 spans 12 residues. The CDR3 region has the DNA TGCAGCGTACTCAAGACTGGAGGTGAGCAGTTCTTC. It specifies CSVLKTGGEQFF.

The CDR3 nucleotides read TGCGCCAGCAGTCAACCCCTACGCGATGACGAATACCGGGACAGGGGGCGGTGGATAAACATTCAGTACTTC. This codes for CASSQPLRDDEYRDRGRWINIQYF. V usage is TRBV23-1 and J usage is TRBJ2-4; TRBD1 matches at 12 bases. TRBV23-1 is labeled an ORF, and its function is uncertain. The CDR3 has 24 amino acids. The V gene end was trimmed by 2 bases and the J gene end by 6 bases; junction bases not matched to a gene: 29.

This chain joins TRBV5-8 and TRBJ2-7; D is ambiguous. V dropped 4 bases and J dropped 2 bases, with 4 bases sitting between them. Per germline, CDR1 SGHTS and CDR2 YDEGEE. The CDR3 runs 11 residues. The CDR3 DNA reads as TGTGCCAGCAGCCCCGCCTACGAGCAGTACTTC. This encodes CASSPAYEQYF. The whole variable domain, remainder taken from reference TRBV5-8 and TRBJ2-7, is EAGVTQSPTHLIKTRGQQATLRCSPISGHTSVYWYQQALGLGLQFLLWYDEGEERNRGNFPPRFSGRQFPNYSSELNVNALELEDSALYLCASSPAYEQYFGPGTRLTVT.

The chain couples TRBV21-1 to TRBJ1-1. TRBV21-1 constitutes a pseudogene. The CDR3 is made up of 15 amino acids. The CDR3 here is CASSNKDSLNTEAFF. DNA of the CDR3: TGTGCCAGCAGCAATAAGGACTCATTGAACACTGAAGCTTTCTTT.

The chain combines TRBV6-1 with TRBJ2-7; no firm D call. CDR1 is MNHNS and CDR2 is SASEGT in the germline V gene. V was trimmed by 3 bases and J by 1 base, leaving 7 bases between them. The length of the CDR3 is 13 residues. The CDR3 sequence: CASSDHKSYEQYF. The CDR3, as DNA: TGTGCCAGCAGTGACCACAAGTCCTACGAGCAGTACTTC.

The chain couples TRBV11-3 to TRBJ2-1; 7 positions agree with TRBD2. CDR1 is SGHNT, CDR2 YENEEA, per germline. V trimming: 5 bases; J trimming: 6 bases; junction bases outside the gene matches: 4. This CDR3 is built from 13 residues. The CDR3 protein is CASSPRTSNEQFF. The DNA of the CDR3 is TGTGCCAGCAGCCCAAGGACTAGCAATGAGCAGTTCTTC.

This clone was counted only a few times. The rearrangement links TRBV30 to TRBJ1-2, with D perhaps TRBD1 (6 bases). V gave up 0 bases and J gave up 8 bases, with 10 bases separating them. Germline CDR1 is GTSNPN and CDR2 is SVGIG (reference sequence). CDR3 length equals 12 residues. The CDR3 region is CAWSVYREGYTF. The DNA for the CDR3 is TGTGCCTGGAGTGTATACAGGGAGGGCTACACCTTC.

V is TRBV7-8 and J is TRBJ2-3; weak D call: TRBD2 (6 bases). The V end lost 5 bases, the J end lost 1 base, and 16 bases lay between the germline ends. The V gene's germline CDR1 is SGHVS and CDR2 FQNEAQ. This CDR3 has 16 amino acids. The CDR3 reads CASSAMERVGTDTQYF. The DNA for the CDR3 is TGTGCCAGCAGCGCCATGGAGCGGGTGGGCACAGATACGCAGTATTTT.

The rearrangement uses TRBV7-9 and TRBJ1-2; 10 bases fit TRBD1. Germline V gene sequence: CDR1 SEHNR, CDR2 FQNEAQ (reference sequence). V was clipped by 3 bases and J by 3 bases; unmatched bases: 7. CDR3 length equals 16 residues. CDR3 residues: CASSFRPGQGYYGYTF. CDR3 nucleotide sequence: TGTGCCAGCAGCTTTCGGCCGGGACAGGGGTACTATGGCTACACCTTC.

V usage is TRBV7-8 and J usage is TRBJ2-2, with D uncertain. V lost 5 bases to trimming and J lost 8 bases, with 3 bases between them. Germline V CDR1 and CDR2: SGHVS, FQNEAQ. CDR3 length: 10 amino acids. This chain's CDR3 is CASSRGELFF. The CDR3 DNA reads TGTGCCAGCAGCCGAGGGGAGCTGTTTTTT.

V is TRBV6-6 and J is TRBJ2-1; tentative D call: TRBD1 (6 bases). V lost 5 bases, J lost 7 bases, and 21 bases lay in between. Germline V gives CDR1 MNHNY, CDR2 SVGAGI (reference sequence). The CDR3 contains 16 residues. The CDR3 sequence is CASSTREPGTSNEQFF. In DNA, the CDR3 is TGTGCCAGCAGTACGCGAGAACCCGGGACATCAAATGAGCAGTTCTTC.

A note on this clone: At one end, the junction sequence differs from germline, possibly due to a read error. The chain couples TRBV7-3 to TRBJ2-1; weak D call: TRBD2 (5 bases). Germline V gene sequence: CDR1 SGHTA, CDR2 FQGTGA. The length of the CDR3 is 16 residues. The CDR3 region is CASSLGMASSNNEQFF. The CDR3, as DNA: TGTGCCAGCAGCTTGGGTATGGCTAGCTCCAACAATGAGCAGTTCTTC.

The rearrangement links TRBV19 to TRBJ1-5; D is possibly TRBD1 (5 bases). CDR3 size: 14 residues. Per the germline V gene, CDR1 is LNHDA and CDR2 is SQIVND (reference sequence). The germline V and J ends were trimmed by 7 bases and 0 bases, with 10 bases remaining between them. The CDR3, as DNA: TGTGCCAGTATGGACACCGATAGCAATCAGCCCCAGCATTTT. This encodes CASMDTDSNQPQHF.

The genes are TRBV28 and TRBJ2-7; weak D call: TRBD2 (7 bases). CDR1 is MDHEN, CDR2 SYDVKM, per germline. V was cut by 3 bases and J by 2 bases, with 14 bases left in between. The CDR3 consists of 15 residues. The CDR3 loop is CASSLGGTSPYEQYF. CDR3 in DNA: TGTGCCAGCAGTTTGGGGGGGACATCTCCCTACGAGCAGTACTTC.

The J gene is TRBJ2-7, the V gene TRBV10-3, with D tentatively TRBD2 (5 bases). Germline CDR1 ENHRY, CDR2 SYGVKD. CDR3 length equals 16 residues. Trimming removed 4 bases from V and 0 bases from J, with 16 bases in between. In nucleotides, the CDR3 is TGTGCCATCAGTGGACCCCTGGAAGGGAGCTCCTACGAGCAGTACTTC. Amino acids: CAISGPLEGSSYEQYF.

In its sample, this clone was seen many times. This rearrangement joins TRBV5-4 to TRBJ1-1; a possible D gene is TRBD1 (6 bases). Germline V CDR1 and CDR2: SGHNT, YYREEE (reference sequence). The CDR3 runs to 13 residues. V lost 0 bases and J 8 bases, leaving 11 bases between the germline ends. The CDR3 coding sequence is TGTGCCAGCAGCTTGGACGGACAGCTAGAAGCTTTCTTT. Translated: CASSLDGQLEAFF.

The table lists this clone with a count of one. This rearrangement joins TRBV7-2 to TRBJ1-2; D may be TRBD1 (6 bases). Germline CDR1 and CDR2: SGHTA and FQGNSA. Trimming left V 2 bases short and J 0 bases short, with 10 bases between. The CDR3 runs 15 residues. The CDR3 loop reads CASSLLRQANYGYTF. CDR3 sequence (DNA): TGTGCCAGCAGCTTATTACGACAGGCTAACTATGGCTACACCTTC. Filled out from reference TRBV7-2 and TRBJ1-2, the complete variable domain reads GAGVSQSPSNKVTEKGKDVELRCDPISGHTALYWYRQSLGQGLEFLIYFQGNSAPDKSGLPSDRFSAERTGGSVSTLTIQRTQQEDSAVYLCASSLLRQANYGYTFGSGTRLTVV.

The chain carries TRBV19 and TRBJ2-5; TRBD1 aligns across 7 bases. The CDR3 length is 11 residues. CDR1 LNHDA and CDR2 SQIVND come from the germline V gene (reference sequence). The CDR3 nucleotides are TGTGCTACAGGGGACGGAGAGACCCAGTACTTC. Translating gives CATGDGETQYF.

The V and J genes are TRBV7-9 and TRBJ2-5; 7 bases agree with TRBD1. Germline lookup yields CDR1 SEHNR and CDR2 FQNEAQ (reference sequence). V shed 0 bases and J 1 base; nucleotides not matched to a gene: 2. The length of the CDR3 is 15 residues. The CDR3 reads CASSLATGLQETQYF. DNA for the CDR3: TGTGCCAGCAGCTTAGCGACAGGGCTCCAAGAGACCCAGTACTTC.

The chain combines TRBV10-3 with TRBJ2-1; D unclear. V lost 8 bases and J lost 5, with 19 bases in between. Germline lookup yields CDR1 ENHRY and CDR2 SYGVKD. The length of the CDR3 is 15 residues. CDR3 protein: CAISAISSMDNEQFF. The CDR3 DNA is TGTGCCATCTCTGCGATATCATCGATGGACAATGAGCAGTTCTTC.

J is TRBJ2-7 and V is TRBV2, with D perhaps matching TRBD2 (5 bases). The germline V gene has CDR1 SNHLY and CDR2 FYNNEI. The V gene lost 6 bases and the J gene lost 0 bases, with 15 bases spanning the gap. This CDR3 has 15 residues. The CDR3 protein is CASRPRMAGSYEQYF. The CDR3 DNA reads TGTGCCAGCAGGCCCAGGATGGCGGGCTCCTACGAGCAGTACTTC. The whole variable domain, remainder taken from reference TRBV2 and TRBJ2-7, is EPEVTQTPSHQVTQMGQEVILRCVPISNHLYFYWYRQILGQKVEFLVSFYNNEISEKSEIFDDQFSVERPDGSNFTLKIRSTKLEDSAMYFCASRPRMAGSYEQYFGPGTRLTVT.

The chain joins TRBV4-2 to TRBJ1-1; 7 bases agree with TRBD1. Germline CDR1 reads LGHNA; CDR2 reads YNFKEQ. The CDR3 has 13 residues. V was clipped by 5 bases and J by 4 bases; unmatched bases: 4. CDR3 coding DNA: TGTGCCAGCAGCTTGGGACAGTTCACTGAAGCTTTCTTT. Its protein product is CASSLGQFTEAFF.

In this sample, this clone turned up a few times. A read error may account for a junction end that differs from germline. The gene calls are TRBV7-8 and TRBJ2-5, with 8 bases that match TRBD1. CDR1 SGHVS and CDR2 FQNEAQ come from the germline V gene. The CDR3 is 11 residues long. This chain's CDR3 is CASSARDRPDF. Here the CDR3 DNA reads TGTGCCAGCAGCGCTCGGGACAGGCCCGACTTC.

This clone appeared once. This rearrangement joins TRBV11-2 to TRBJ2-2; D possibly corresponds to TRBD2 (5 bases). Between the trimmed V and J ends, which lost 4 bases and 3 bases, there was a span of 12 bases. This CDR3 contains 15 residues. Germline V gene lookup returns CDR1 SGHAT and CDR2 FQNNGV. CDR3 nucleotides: TGTGCCAGCAGCTGGGAGATCGTGGACACCGGGGAGCTGTTTTTT. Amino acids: CASSWEIVDTGELFF.

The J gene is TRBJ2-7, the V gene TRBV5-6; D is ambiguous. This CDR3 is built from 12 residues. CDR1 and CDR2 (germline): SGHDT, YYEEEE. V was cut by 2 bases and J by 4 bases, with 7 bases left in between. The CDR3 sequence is CASSLNRYEQYF. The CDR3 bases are TGTGCCAGCAGCTTAAACAGATACGAGCAGTACTTC.

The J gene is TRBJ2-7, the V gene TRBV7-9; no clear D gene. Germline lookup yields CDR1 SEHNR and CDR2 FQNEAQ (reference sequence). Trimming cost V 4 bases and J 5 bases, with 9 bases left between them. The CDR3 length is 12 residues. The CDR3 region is CASSSRPNEQYF. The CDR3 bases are TGTGCCAGCAGCTCGCGGCCCAACGAGCAGTACTTC. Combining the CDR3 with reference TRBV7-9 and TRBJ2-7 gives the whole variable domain DTGVSQNPRHKITKRGQNVTFRCDPISEHNRLYWYRQTLGQGPEFLTYFQNEAQLEKSRLLSDRFSAERPKGSFSTLEIQRTEQGDSAMYLCASSSRPNEQYFGPGTRLTVT.

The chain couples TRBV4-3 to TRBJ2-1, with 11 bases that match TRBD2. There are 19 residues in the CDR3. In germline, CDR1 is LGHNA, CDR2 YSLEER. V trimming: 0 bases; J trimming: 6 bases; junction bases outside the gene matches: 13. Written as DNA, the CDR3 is TGCGCCAGCAGCCAAGATTTTTTTGGGCTAGCGGGAGGTACCAATGAGCAGTTCTTC. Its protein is CASSQDFFGLAGGTNEQFF.

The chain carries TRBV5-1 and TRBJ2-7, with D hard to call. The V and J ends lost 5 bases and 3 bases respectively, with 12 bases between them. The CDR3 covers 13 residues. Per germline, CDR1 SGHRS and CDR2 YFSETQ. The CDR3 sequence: CASRIAAFYEQYF. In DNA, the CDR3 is TGCGCCAGCAGAATCGCCGCCTTCTACGAGCAGTACTTC.

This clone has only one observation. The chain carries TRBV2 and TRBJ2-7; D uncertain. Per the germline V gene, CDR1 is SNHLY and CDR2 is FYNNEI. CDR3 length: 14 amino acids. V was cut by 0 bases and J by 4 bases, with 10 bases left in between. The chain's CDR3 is CASSEATAYYEQYF. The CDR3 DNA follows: TGTGCCAGCAGTGAAGCGACGGCCTATTACGAGCAGTACTTC.